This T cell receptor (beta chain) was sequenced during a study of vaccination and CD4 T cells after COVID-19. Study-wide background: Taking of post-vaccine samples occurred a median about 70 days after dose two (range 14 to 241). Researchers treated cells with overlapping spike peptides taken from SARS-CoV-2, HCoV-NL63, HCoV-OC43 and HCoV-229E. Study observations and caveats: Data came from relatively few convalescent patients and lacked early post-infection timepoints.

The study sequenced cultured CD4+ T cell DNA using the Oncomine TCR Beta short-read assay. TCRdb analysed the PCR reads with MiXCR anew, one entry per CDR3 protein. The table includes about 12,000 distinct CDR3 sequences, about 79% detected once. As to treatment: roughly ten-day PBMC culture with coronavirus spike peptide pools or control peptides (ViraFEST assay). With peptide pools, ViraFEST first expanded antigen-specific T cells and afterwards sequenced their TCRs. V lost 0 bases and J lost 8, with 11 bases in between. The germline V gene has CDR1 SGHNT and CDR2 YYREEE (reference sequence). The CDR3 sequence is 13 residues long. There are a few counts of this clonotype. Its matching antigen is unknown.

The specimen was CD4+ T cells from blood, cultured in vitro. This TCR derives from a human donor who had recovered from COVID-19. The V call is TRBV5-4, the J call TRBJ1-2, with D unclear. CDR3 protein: CASSLEEGWGYTF. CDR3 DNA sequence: TGTGCCAGCAGCTTGGAAGAGGGCTGGGGCTACACCTTC.